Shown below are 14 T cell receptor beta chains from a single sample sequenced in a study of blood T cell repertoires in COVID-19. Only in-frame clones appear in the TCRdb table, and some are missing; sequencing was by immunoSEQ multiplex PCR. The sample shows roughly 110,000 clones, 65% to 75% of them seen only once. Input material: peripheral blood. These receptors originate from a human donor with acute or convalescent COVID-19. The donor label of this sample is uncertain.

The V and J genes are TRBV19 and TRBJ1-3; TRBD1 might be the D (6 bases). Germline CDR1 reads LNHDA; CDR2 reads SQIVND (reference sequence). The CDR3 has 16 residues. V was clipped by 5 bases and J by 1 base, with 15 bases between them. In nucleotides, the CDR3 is TGTGCCAGTAGTTCTCCGGGGGGCAGTTCTGGAAACACCATATATTTT. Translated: CASSSPGGSSGNTIYF. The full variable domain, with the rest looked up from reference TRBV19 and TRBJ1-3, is DGGITQSPKYLFRKEGQNVTLSCEQNLNHDAMYWYRQDPGQGLRLIYYSQIVNDFQKGDIAEGYSVSREKKESFPLTVTSAQKNPTAFYLCASSSPGGSSGNTIYFGEGSWLTVV.

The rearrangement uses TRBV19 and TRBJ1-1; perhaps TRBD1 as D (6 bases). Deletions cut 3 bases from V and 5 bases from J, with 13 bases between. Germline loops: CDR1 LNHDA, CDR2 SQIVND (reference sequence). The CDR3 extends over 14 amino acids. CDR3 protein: CASSIGGARTEAFF. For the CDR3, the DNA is TGTGCCAGTAGTATTGGGGGGGCGCGTACTGAAGCTTTCTTT. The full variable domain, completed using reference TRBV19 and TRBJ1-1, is DGGITQSPKYLFRKEGQNVTLSCEQNLNHDAMYWYRQDPGQGLRLIYYSQIVNDFQKGDIAEGYSVSREKKESFPLTVTSAQKNPTAFYLCASSIGGARTEAFFGQGTRLTVV.

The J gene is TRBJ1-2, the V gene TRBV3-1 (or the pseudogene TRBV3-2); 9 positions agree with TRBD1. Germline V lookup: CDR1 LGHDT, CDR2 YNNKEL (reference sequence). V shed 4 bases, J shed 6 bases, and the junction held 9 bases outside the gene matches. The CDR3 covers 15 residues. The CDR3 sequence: CASSPGPGQGNGYTF. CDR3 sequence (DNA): TGTGCCAGCAGCCCGGGGCCCGGACAGGGGAATGGCTACACCTTC.

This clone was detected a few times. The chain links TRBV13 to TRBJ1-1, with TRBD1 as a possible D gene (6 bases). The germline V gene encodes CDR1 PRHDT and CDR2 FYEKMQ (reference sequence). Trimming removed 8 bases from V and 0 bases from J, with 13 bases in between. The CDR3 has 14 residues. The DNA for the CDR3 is TGTGCCAGCGAATTTGGACAGCTGAACACTGAAGCTTTCTTT. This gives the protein CASEFGQLNTEAFF.

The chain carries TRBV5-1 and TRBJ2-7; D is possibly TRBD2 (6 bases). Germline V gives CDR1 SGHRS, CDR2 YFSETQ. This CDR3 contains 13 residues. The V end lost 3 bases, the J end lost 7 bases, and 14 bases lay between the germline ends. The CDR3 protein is CASSSPAGREQYF. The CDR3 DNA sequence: TGCGCCAGCAGCTCCCCGGCGGGAAGGGAGCAGTACTTC. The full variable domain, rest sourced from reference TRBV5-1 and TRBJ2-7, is KAGVTQTPRYLIKTRGQQVTLSCSPISGHRSVSWYQQTPGQGLQFLFEYFSETQRNKGNFPGRFSGRQFSNSRSEMNVSTLELGDSALYLCASSSPAGREQYFGPGTRLTVT.

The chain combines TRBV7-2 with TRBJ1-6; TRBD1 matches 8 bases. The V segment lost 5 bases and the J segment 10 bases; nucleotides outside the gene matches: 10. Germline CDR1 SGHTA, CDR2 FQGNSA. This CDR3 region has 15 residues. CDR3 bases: TGTGCCAGCAGCCAGCGACAGGGGCAGGGATCACCCCTCCACTTT. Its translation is CASSQRQGQGSPLHF.

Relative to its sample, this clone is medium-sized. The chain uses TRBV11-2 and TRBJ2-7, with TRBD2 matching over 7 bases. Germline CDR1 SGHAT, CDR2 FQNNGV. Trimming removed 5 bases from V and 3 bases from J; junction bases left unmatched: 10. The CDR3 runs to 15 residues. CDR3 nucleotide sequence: TGTGCCAGCAGCGGGCAACCGGGAGGAGGCTACGAGCAGTACTTC. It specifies CASSGQPGGGYEQYF.

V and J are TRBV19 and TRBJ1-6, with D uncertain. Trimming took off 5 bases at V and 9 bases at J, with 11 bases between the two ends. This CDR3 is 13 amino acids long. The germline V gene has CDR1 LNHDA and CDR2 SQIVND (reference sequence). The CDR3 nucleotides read TGTGCCAGTAGTGATCGGAGGTCTTCACCCCTCCACTTT. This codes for CASSDRRSSPLHF. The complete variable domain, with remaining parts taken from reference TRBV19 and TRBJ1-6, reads DGGITQSPKYLFRKEGQNVTLSCEQNLNHDAMYWYRQDPGQGLRLIYYSQIVNDFQKGDIAEGYSVSREKKESFPLTVTSAQKNPTAFYLCASSDRRSSPLHFGNGTRLTVT.

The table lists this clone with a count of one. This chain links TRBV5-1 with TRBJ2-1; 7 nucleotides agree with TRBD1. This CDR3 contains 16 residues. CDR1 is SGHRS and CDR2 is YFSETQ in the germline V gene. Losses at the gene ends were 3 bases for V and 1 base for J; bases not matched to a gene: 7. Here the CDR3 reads CASSSTGAPSYNEQFF. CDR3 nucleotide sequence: TGCGCCAGCAGCTCTACAGGGGCCCCGTCCTACAATGAGCAGTTCTTC.

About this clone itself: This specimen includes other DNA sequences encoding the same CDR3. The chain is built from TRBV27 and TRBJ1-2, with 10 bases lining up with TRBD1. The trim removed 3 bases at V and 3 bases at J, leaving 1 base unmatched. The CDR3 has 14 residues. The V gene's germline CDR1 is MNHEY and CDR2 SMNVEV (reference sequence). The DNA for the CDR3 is TGTGCCAGCAGTTTTGGACAGGGGGACTATGGCTACACCTTC. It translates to CASSFGQGDYGYTF.

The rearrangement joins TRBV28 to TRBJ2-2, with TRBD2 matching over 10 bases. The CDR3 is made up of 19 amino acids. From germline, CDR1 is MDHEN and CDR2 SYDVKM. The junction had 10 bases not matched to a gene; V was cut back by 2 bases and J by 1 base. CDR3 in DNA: TGTGCCAGCAGTTTAACGGGTCTAGCGGGGGAGCAGAACACCGGGGAGCTGTTTTTT. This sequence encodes CASSLTGLAGEQNTGELFF.

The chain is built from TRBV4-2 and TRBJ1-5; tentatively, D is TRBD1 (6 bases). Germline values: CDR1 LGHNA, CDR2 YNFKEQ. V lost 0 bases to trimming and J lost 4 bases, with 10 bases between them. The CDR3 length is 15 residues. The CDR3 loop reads CASSQDGQGNQPQHF. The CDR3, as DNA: TGTGCCAGCAGCCAAGATGGCCAGGGGAATCAGCCCCAGCATTTT.

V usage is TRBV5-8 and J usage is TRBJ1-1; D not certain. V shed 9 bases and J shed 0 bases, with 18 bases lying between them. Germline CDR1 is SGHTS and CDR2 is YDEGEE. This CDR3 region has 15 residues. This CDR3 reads CANSGERPLNTEAFF. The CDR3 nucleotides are TGTGCCAACTCCGGAGAAAGACCTTTGAACACTGAAGCTTTCTTT.

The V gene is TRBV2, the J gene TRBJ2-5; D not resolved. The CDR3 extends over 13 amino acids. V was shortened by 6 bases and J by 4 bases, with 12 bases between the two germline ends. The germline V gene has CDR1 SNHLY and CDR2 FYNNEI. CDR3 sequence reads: CASRIQVGETQYF. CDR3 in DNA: TGTGCCAGCAGGATCCAGGTCGGAGAGACCCAGTACTTC.